These 4 T cell receptor beta chains were all obtained from the same sample, sequenced in a study of cytomegalovirus exposure and HLA in healthy donors. The PCR used 60 Vbeta and 13 Jbeta primers. The assay was immunoSEQ multiplex PCR, and TCRdb's table has in-frame clones only and misses some. This sample has 85,000 to 120,000 clones, with roughly 85% found just once. Material: PBMCs. The origin of the receptors is a man aged 35 to 55 in good health and CMV-seronegative.

The genes are TRBV5-4 and TRBJ1-2; TRBD1 might be the D (6 bases). Trimming took off 1 base at V and 4 bases at J, with 14 bases between the two ends. This CDR3 comprises 15 residues. Germline V gene sequence: CDR1 SGHNT, CDR2 YYREEE (reference sequence). As DNA, the CDR3 is TGTGCCAGCAGCTTGCCCCCGGCAGGGGCCTATGGCTACACCTTC. Translation gives CASSLPPAGAYGYTF.

The chain couples TRBV7-8 to TRBJ2-2; 10 bases match TRBD2. The CDR3 length is 17 residues. Germline V CDR1 and CDR2: SGHVS, FQNEAQ. The V segment lost 5 bases and the J segment 2 bases; nucleotides outside the gene matches: 8. The CDR3 sequence: CASSLGASGGNTGELFF. Written as DNA, the CDR3 is TGTGCCAGCAGCCTAGGGGCTAGCGGGGGTAACACCGGGGAGCTGTTTTTT.

The chain carries TRBV7-9 and TRBJ1-1, with a weak D call TRBD1 (6 bases). V was cut by 5 bases and J by 0 bases, with 13 bases left in between. The germline V gene encodes CDR1 SEHNR and CDR2 FQNEAQ (reference sequence). The CDR3 has 15 amino acids. The CDR3: CASSPRGGVNTEAFF. The CDR3 nucleotides are TGTGCCAGCAGCCCCCGGGGGGGCGTGAACACTGAAGCTTTCTTT.

This clone was recorded a few times. V gene TRBV6-1 combines with J gene TRBJ2-3; no reliable D call. With 1 base removed from V and 3 bases from J, the gap between germline ends came to 8 bases. The CDR3 has 14 residues. Germline assignment: CDR1 MNHNS and CDR2 SASEGT. In nucleotides, the CDR3 is TGTGCCAGCAGTGAAGTTGCTACGACAGATACGCAGTATTTT. Amino acid sequence: CASSEVATTDTQYF.